Sequencing of this T cell receptor beta chain was carried out in a study of T cells expressing NK-cell markers. Looking at the study overall: From sorted CD3+CD56+NKG2C+, CD3+CD56+NKG2C- and CD3+CD56-NKG2C+ T cells came the TCR beta repertoires. The sequencing cohort of eight donors included seven HCMV-seropositive individuals and one seronegative individual. Study-wide results and caveats: As a fraction of CD8+ T cells, dominant NKG2C+ clonotypes reached roughly 1.0-7.5% in 5 to 7 donors. A few of the donors also had these clonotypes leading their CD3+CD56-NKG2C+ fraction.

TCRdb reprocessed the 5' RACE reads, with one entry per CDR3 protein and no DNA. This listing includes about 390,000 distinct CDR3 sequences. About this clonotype itself: Antigen: not known.

Per the germline V gene, CDR1 is MGHRA and CDR2 is YSYEKL. This CDR3 comprises 13 residues. The clonotype originates from a woman aged 45-65 years in good health. The chain combines TRBV4-1 with TRBJ2-1; TCRdb outputs TRBD2, but without DNA this stays unchecked. Sequencing input: blood T cells: a sorted CD56 or NKG2C T cell subset, CD4+ or CD8+ T cells, or bulk PBMC T cells (not recorded which). The CDR3 here is CASSQGGGYEQFF.